What follows describes a single T cell receptor (beta chain). Losses at the gene ends were 5 bases for V and 8 bases for J; bases not matched to a gene: 24. Looked up from germline, CDR1 is SGHVS and CDR2 is FQNEAQ. CDR3 size: 21 residues. The data were taken from a study of cytomegalovirus exposure and HLA in healthy donors. About the study: Sequencing of 180 million or so T cells in an earlier analysis found roughly 120 million unique TCR beta sequences.

The PCR was carried out with 60 Vbeta primers and 13 Jbeta primers. The method was immunoSEQ multiplex PCR; TCRdb's version includes in-frame clones alone and lacks a portion of them. The sample holds some 250,000 clones; 82% are singletons and the top ten take approximately 5.3%. Sequenced input: PBMCs. The TCR comes from a woman aged 40 to 50 in good health and CMV-seropositive. The chain joins TRBV7-8 to TRBJ2-3; 14 bases align to TRBD2. CDR3: CASSPPRLAAGTSGRSVTQYF. The CDR3 DNA reads TGTGCCAGCAGCCCTCCCCGGTTGGCAGCTGGGACTAGCGGGAGATCCGTTACGCAGTATTTT.